The T cell receptor (beta chain) under discussion was sequenced for a study of early T cells in non-severe SARS-CoV-2 infection. Study details: Sequencing used unsorted whole-blood bulk RNA, so chains lack pairing. Study-wide results and caveats: The study's VDJdb matching favored anti-spike CD8 responses and missed private and CD4 specificities.

This CDR3 has 13 residues. Trimming removed 4 bases at V and 4 bases at J, with 10 bases between. Germline CDR1 and CDR2: ENHRY and SYGVKD. Attached unique molecular identifiers marked individual cDNA molecules. From the 5' RACE reads, TCRdb called clonotypes with MiXCR, one entry per CDR3 protein. The repertoire holds roughly 67,000 distinct CDR3 sequences, with over 9% as singletons. This clonotype was counted at least ten times. Its antigen remains unidentified. The chain is built from TRBV10-3 and TRBJ2-5; D gene unclear. The specimen sequenced was whole blood. The sequence derives from an adult who was a healthcare worker with PCR-confirmed SARS-CoV-2 infection or an uninfected control (not recorded which). CDR3 sequence reads: CAISAARSETQYF. DNA of the CDR3: TGTGCCATCAGTGCAGCCAGGTCAGAGACCCAGTACTTC.